These T cell receptor beta chains were read from a single sample in a study of Graves' ophthalmopathy and Graves' hyperthyroidism. TCRdb reprocessed the multiplex PCR reads with MiXCR, giving one entry per CDR3 protein. Among over a million distinct CDR3 sequences, roughly 35% were seen once, and the ten largest hold over 8.5%. The material sequenced was peripheral blood or thyroid tissue (not recorded which). These receptors were obtained from an adult man with Graves' hyperthyroidism. CDR3s include the opening cysteine and the closing phenylalanine or tryptophan.

CDR3 length	V gene	J gene	CDR3 protein
12	TRBV6-1	TRBJ1-4	CASRLEVEKLFF
15	TRBV6-6	TRBJ1-4	CASWSSGATNEKLFF
16	TRBV10-3	TRBJ1-4	CAISDQAGGRVEKLFF
16	TRBV12-3/TRBV12-4	TRBJ2-5	CASSLRLADIQETQYF
13	TRBV6-5	TRBJ1-2	CASSQDRHYGYTF
16	TRBV7-7	TRBJ2-7	CASSYPTGKDPYEQYF
12	TRBV7-9	TRBJ1-5	CASRDNLQPQHF
14	TRBV12-3/TRBV12-4	TRBJ1-4	CASSSRAENEKLFF
16	TRBV27	TRBJ2-7	CASSQGSSGRAYEQYF
13	TRBV2	TRBJ1-5	CATQDGFQETQHF
17	TRBV20-1	TRBJ1-2	CSAREWEGDRGVRGYTF
14	TRBV5-8	TRBJ2-7	CASSLSGSSDEQYF
15	TRBV12-3/TRBV12-4	TRBJ1-2	CASSWGNGLLYGYTF
13	TRBV6-1	TRBJ2-5	CASLGTPQETQYF
14	TRBV2	TRBJ2-3	CASSKDSVSDTQYF
16	TRBV5-4	TRBJ1-5	CASSLFLRRVDQPQHF
15	TRBV10-3	TRBJ1-5	CASSYSAQTNQPQHF
15	TRBV7-6	TRBJ1-6	CASSSGGQGHSPLHF
18	TRBV6-2/TRBV6-3	TRBJ2-7	CASSTDGLAGRLRYEQYF
15	TRBV7-2	-	CASSLSGGQMETQYF
15	TRBV11-2	TRBJ1-2	CASSLGGQGRYGYTF
14	TRBV12-3/TRBV12-4	TRBJ2-7	CASSSGTLAWEQYF
13	TRBV5-1	TRBJ1-5	CASSWGTGQPQHF
11	TRBV5-4	TRBJ1-2	CASRQGRGYTF
17	TRBV2	TRBJ1-1	CASRPGRAAGLNTEAFF
15	TRBV25-1	TRBJ2-6	CASSSPHSGANVLTF
18	TRBV19	TRBJ1-4	CASSIAGGIVSTNEKLFF
13	TRBV29-1	TRBJ2-7	CSVEMREGYEQYF
12	TRBV25-1	TRBJ2-5	CVSSEKQGTQYF
19	TRBV19	TRBJ1-5	CASSTGDRGIKALNQPQHF
13	TRBV25-1	TRBJ2-5	CASRGWNQETQYF
15	TRBV5-1	TRBJ2-7	CASSPTLAESYEQYF
13	TRBV5-1	TRBJ1-5	CASRGGPNQPQHF
16	TRBV9	TRBJ2-5	CASSLVGLASGETQYF
18	TRBV4-1	TRBJ2-7	CASSQDRGTGEISYEQYF
15	TRBV6-2/TRBV6-3	TRBJ1-1	CASSYSRTVIGEAFF
16	TRBV19	TRBJ2-7	CASSMQPRTGLYEQYF
18	TRBV7-6	TRBJ2-2	CASSILPGTSDNTGELFF
14	TRBV5-6	TRBJ2-7	CASSEGGGKYEQYF
14	TRBV9	TRBJ1-2	CASSRDTLNYGYTF
13	TRBV4-1	TRBJ2-7	CASSQDGSYGQYF
14	TRBV3-1	TRBJ1-1	CASSHDVASTEAFF
15	TRBV12-3/TRBV12-4	TRBJ1-5	CASSPPGTGNQPQHF
15	TRBV7-2	TRBJ2-3	CASSFGRTPTDTQYF
17	TRBV11-2	TRBJ2-7	CASSLGSGTGGYYEQYF
17	TRBV7-9	TRBJ2-2	CASSSSGTSGNTGELFF
14	TRBV6-1	TRBJ1-4	CASSRPGMDEKLFF
14	TRBV5-8	TRBJ1-5	CASSLMGPREPQHF
12	TRBV10-2	TRBJ2-7	CASSRNTYEQYF
11	TRBV12-3/TRBV12-4	TRBJ1-5	CASSVDQPQHF
14	TRBV6-5	TRBJ1-4	CASSKGGHSEKLFF
16	TRBV4-1	TRBJ2-3	CASSQRGGMTTDTQYF
15	TRBV2	TRBJ1-5	CASSLLGTVNQPQHF
13	TRBV10-1	TRBJ1-5	CASSEGKNQPQHF
14	TRBV7-9	TRBJ1-1	CASSLFSGALEAFF
14	TRBV20-1	TRBJ1-5	CSYMGLDSREPQHF
16	TRBV11-2	TRBJ1-1	CASSPLRGHLNTEAFF
13	TRBV20-1	TRBJ2-7	CSAFGQGAVEQYF